This T cell receptor beta chain was identified during a study of blood T cells in healthy people across ages. Findings of the study overall: PBMCs that were unsorted prevented a conclusive naive versus antigen-experienced comparison.

V lost 3 bases and J lost 10, with 11 bases in between. This CDR3 is built from 12 residues. Germline lookup yields CDR1 SGHTA and CDR2 FQGNSA. With a J-beta primer mix and a sample-barcoded 5' primer, a second PCR ran about 6 to 11 cycles. From the 5' RACE reads, TCRdb called clonotypes with MiXCR, one entry per CDR3 protein. The sample consists of more than 800,000 distinct CDR3 sequences, roughly 26% of them appearing once. This clonotype was seen ten or more times. Its specificity is not known. The gene calls are TRBV7-2 and TRBJ2-3; no definite D call. Sequencing was done on a sample of blood. This TCR derives from an elderly woman in good health. CDR3: CASSLELGSQYF. CDR3 in DNA: TGTGCCAGCAGCTTGGAGTTGGGATCGCAGTATTTT.